A selection of T cell receptor beta chains follows, all from one sample in a study of cytomegalovirus exposure and HLA in healthy donors. TCRdb's copy holds only in-frame clones and misses some; the assay was immunoSEQ multiplex PCR. The table records 77,000 or so clones, about 71% of them present only once. The source material was PBMCs. These receptors originate from a woman between 40 and 50 years old in good health and CMV-seronegative. The CDR3 runs from the conserved cysteine through the conserved F or W. Fields, in order: J gene, V gene, CDR3 length, clone size, D gene, CDR3 protein, CDR3 DNA. D genes are given only for firm matches. Some rows mark clone size as missing; the rest say once, few, many or name a class of expanded clone.

J: TRBJ2-1
V: TRBV4-3
length: 15
size: once
D: TRBD2
CDR3: CASSQEDSGSFEQFF
DNA: TGCGCCAGCAGCCAAGAGGATAGCGGGAGCTTTGAGCAGTTCTTC

J: TRBJ1-3
V: TRBV18
length: 15
size: once
D: -
CDR3: CASSTDSHSGNTIYF
DNA: TGTGCCAGCTCAACGGACAGCCACTCTGGAAACACCATATATTTT

J: TRBJ1-1
V: TRBV27
length: 15
size: -
D: -
CDR3: CASSLFRGQGTEAFF
DNA: TGTGCCAGCAGTTTATTTCGAGGTCAGGGCACTGAAGCTTTCTTT

J: TRBJ2-7
V: TRBV5-1
length: 14
size: -
D: TRBD1
CDR3: CASSHGQGLYEQYF
DNA: TGCGCCAGCAGCCACGGACAGGGACTCTACGAGCAGTACTTC

J: TRBJ2-7
V: TRBV28
length: 16
size: -
D: TRBD2
CDR3: CASSPPSSGRIYEQYF
DNA: TGTGCCAGCAGTCCCCCCTCTAGCGGGAGGATCTACGAGCAGTACTTC

J: TRBJ2-1
V: TRBV15
length: 18
size: -
D: TRBD1
CDR3: CATSRRGGQGDPLGEQFF
DNA: TGTGCCACCAGCAGGAGGGGGGGACAGGGAGATCCTCTGGGTGAGCAGTTCTTC

J: TRBJ2-1
V: TRBV18
length: 15
size: -
D: TRBD2
CDR3: CASSPPVSGTNEQFF
DNA: TGTGCCAGCTCACCACCGGTAAGCGGGACTAATGAGCAGTTCTTC

J: TRBJ2-1
V: TRBV27
length: 22
size: -
D: TRBD2
CDR3: CASVGQGPGLAGTRRSYNEQFF
DNA: TGTGCCAGCGTTGGACAGGGGCCCGGACTAGCGGGGACGAGGCGCTCCTACAATGAGCAGTTCTTC

J: TRBJ1-4
V: TRBV5-6
length: 17
size: -
D: TRBD1
CDR3: CASIQGGQFATNEKLFF
DNA: TGTGCCAGCATCCAGGGGGGCCAATTCGCAACTAATGAAAAACTGTTTTTT

J: TRBJ1-6
V: TRBV12-5
length: 14
size: -
D: -
CDR3: CASREDSPNSPLHF
DNA: TGTGCTAGTAGGGAAGACAGCCCCAATTCACCCCTCCACTTT

J: TRBJ1-5
V: TRBV19
length: 14
size: -
D: -
CDR3: CASSIIIGHQPQHF
DNA: TGTGCCAGTAGTATAATAATTGGGCATCAGCCCCAGCATTTT

J: TRBJ1-1
V: TRBV7-9
length: 14
size: -
D: -
CDR3: CASSLSPSGRGAFF
DNA: TGTGCCAGCAGCTTATCTCCGTCGGGGAGAGGAGCTTTCTTT

J: TRBJ2-3
V: TRBV2
length: 16
size: -
D: TRBD2
CDR3: CASGEGWRAAGDTQYF
DNA: TGTGCCAGCGGGGAGGGATGGCGGGCCGCGGGAGATACGCAGTATTTT

J: TRBJ2-5
V: TRBV4-3
length: 14
size: -
D: -
CDR3: CASSQVVGGETQYF
DNA: TGCGCCAGCAGCCAAGTTGTAGGGGGAGAGACCCAGTACTTC

J: TRBJ2-5
V: TRBV25-1
length: 14
size: few
D: TRBD1
CDR3: CASSPDRARETQYF
DNA: TGTGCCAGCAGTCCGGACAGGGCTAGGGAGACCCAGTACTTC

J: TRBJ2-4
V: TRBV15
length: 16
size: -
D: TRBD1
CDR3: CATSTQGQGFRNIQYF
DNA: TGTGCCACCAGCACCCAGGGACAGGGTTTTAGAAACATTCAGTACTTC

J: TRBJ1-6
V: TRBV25-1
length: 15
size: -
D: -
CDR3: CASSLGRAGNSPLHF
DNA: TGTGCCAGCAGTCTCGGCAGGGCCGGGAATTCACCCCTCCACTTT

J: TRBJ1-1
V: TRBV29-1
length: 15
size: -
D: -
CDR3: CSVVSGRGGKAEAFF
DNA: TGCAGCGTTGTATCCGGGCGGGGGGGGAAGGCTGAAGCTTTCTTT

J: TRBJ2-2
V: TRBV11-3
length: 15
size: -
D: TRBD1
CDR3: CASSSGTDEAGELFF
DNA: TGTGCCAGCAGCTCCGGGACAGATGAAGCCGGGGAGCTGTTTTTT

J: TRBJ2-5
V: TRBV6-6
length: 13
size: -
D: -
CDR3: CASRVGVQETQYF
DNA: TGTGCCAGCAGGGTCGGTGTTCAAGAGACCCAGTACTTC

J: TRBJ1-2
V: TRBV4-1
length: 13
size: -
D: -
CDR3: CASSQEEGDGYTF
DNA: TGCGCCAGCAGCCAAGAGGAAGGAGATGGCTACACCTTC

J: TRBJ1-2
V: TRBV7-8
length: 16
size: -
D: TRBD1
CDR3: CASSLRGQADIDGYTF
DNA: TGTGCCAGCAGCTTACGAGGACAGGCAGATATCGATGGCTACACCTTC

J: TRBJ2-3
V: TRBV15
length: 18
size: -
D: TRBD2
CDR3: CATSRAPSSGGGTDTQYF
DNA: TGTGCCACCAGCAGAGCGCCGAGTAGCGGGGGGGGGACAGATACGCAGTATTTT

J: TRBJ2-7
V: TRBV27
length: 16
size: -
D: TRBD1
CDR3: CASSPERDSRKVEQYF
DNA: TGTGCCAGCAGTCCAGAGAGGGACAGCCGGAAAGTCGAGCAGTACTTC

J: TRBJ2-1
V: TRBV9
length: 15
size: few
D: -
CDR3: CASSGRDSTRDEQFF
DNA: TGTGCCAGCAGCGGGCGGGACAGTACTCGCGATGAGCAGTTCTTC

J: TRBJ2-6
V: TRBV7-3
length: 18
size: -
D: TRBD1
CDR3: CASSARGGQFSGANVLTF
DNA: TGTGCCAGCAGCGCCCGTGGGGGACAGTTCTCTGGGGCCAACGTCCTGACTTTC

J: TRBJ1-5
V: TRBV30
length: 14
size: -
D: TRBD1
CDR3: CAWSLTGNKEPQHF
DNA: TGTGCCTGGAGTCTGACAGGGAACAAGGAGCCCCAGCATTTT

J: TRBJ1-2
V: TRBV29-1
length: 12
size: -
D: -
CDR3: CSVEGGDYGYTF
DNA: TGCAGCGTTGAAGGGGGGGACTATGGCTACACCTTC

J: TRBJ1-1
V: TRBV7-9
length: 14
size: -
D: -
CDR3: CASEVREPNTEAFF
DNA: TGTGCCAGCGAGGTGCGAGAACCCAACACTGAAGCTTTCTTT

J: TRBJ2-5
V: TRBV29-1
length: 14
size: -
D: TRBD1
CDR3: CSVDRTGLQETQYF
DNA: TGCAGCGTCGACCGGACAGGGCTCCAAGAGACCCAGTACTTC

J: TRBJ1-3
V: TRBV11-2
length: 17
size: -
D: -
CDR3: CASSLGHSGHSGNTIYF
DNA: TGTGCCAGCAGCTTAGGACATTCCGGCCACTCTGGAAACACCATATATTTT

J: TRBJ2-3
V: TRBV23-1
length: 14
size: -
D: TRBD1
CDR3: CASRGDRNTDTQYF
DNA: TGCGCCAGCAGGGGGGACAGGAACACAGATACGCAGTATTTT

J: TRBJ2-3
V: TRBV5-1
length: 16
size: -
D: -
CDR3: CASSLGTVASTDTQYF
DNA: TGCGCCAGCAGCTTGGGGACAGTGGCTAGCACAGATACGCAGTATTTT

J: TRBJ1-1
V: TRBV5-5
length: 18
size: few
D: -
CDR3: CASSLITGGIIRRTEAFF
DNA: TGTGCCAGCAGCTTGATTACGGGGGGTATCATTCGTCGTACTGAAGCTTTCTTT

J: TRBJ2-3
V: TRBV29-1
length: 12
size: few
D: TRBD2
CDR3: CSGREGQDTQYF
DNA: TGCAGCGGTAGGGAGGGCCAAGATACGCAGTATTTT

J: TRBJ2-7
V: TRBV29-1
length: 14
size: -
D: TRBD2
CDR3: CSVLGLAGIYEQYF
DNA: TGCAGCGTTCTTGGACTAGCAGGGATCTACGAGCAGTACTTC

J: TRBJ2-2
V: TRBV7-9
length: 12
size: -
D: -
CDR3: CASSLAAGELFF
DNA: TGTGCCAGCAGCCTTGCAGCCGGGGAGCTGTTTTTT

J: TRBJ2-5
V: TRBV2
length: 15
size: -
D: TRBD1
CDR3: CASRSGQGRYWTQYF
DNA: TGTGCCAGCAGGTCGGGACAGGGGAGATATTGGACCCAGTACTTC

J: TRBJ2-7
V: TRBV4-3
length: 16
size: -
D: -
CDR3: CASSQVYGGSMGEQYF
DNA: TGCGCCAGCAGCCAAGTATACGGCGGGTCGATGGGCGAGCAGTACTTC

J: TRBJ1-1
V: TRBV30
length: 14
size: -
D: TRBD1
CDR3: CAWSPGTGVVEAFF
DNA: TGTGCCTGGAGTCCCGGGACAGGGGTGGTCGAAGCTTTCTTT

J: TRBJ1-1
V: TRBV5-1
length: 12
size: -
D: -
CDR3: CASSLERGEAFF
DNA: TGCGCCAGCAGCCTGGAACGGGGGGAAGCTTTCTTT

J: TRBJ2-2
V: TRBV19
length: 15
size: -
D: -
CDR3: CASSVLDRSTGELFF
DNA: TGTGCCAGTAGTGTTCTCGACAGGAGCACCGGGGAGCTGTTTTTT

J: TRBJ2-1
V: TRBV5-6
length: 15
size: -
D: TRBD2
CDR3: CASSLEGSGGAFRFF
DNA: TGTGCCAGCAGCTTGGAGGGTAGCGGGGGGGCCTTTCGGTTCTTC

J: TRBJ2-2
V: TRBV5-1
length: 16
size: -
D: -
CDR3: CASSLADGRYTGELFF
DNA: TGCGCCAGCAGCTTGGCCGACGGGAGATACACCGGGGAGCTGTTTTTT

J: TRBJ2-1
V: TRBV9
length: 15
size: -
D: TRBD2
CDR3: CASSVGLAAYNEQFF
DNA: TGTGCCAGCAGCGTTGGACTAGCGGCCTACAATGAGCAGTTCTTC

J: TRBJ1-2
V: TRBV11-2
length: 15
size: -
D: -
CDR3: CASSLGIGSGYGYTF
DNA: TGTGCCAGCAGCTTAGGTATAGGGAGCGGGTATGGCTACACCTTC

J: TRBJ2-4
V: TRBV7-9
length: 13
size: -
D: -
CDR3: CASSPLAKNIQYF
DNA: TGTGCCAGCAGCCCTCTGGCCAAAAACATTCAGTACTTC

J: TRBJ2-1
V: TRBV4-1
length: 17
size: few
D: -
CDR3: CASSQGLRATGRGEQFF
DNA: TGCGCCAGCAGCCAAGGCCTCCGGGCGACGGGTAGGGGTGAGCAGTTCTTC

J: TRBJ2-7
V: TRBV5-4
length: 16
size: -
D: TRBD1
CDR3: CASSQSGTGGAYEQYF
DNA: TGTGCCAGCAGCCAATCCGGGACAGGGGGCGCGTACGAGCAGTACTTC

J: TRBJ2-5
V: TRBV5-1
length: 14
size: -
D: TRBD2
CDR3: CASSDTSGLETQYF
DNA: TGCGCCAGCAGCGATACTAGCGGGTTAGAGACCCAGTACTTC

J: TRBJ2-1
V: TRBV5-4
length: 15
size: few
D: TRBD1
CDR3: CASSYGTGGYNEQFF
DNA: TGTGCCAGCAGCTATGGGACAGGGGGATACAATGAGCAGTTCTTC

J: TRBJ2-1
V: TRBV10-3
length: 20
size: once
D: TRBD2
CDR3: CAISEQPGLAGAGSYNEQFF
DNA: TGTGCCATCAGTGAGCAACCGGGACTAGCGGGAGCGGGCTCCTACAATGAGCAGTTCTTC

J: TRBJ2-7
V: TRBV6-1
length: 14
size: -
D: -
CDR3: CASSDHSSPGEQYF
DNA: TGTGCCAGCAGTGACCACAGTTCTCCGGGGGAGCAGTACTTC